This T cell receptor (beta chain) comes out of a study of response to subunit inactivated influenza vaccine. General study findings and limits: The study's authors posited that every seasonal influenza vaccination enlists few new T cells.

Each CDR3 protein gets one entry after TCRdb re-called the RT-PCR reads with MiXCR. This repertoire shows 500,000 or so distinct CDR3 sequences, 16% found once; its top ten account for about 3%. Between the trimmed V and J ends, which lost 2 bases and 2 bases, there was a span of 10 bases. Germline V gene lookup returns CDR1 MDHEN and CDR2 SYDVKM. The CDR3 loop spans 14 amino acids. A remark on this clonotype: Its antigen is not identified.

The chain recombines TRBV28 with TRBJ2-7; either TRBD1 or TRBD2 may fit D (5 bases each). The material was CD4+ T cells sorted from PBMCs, obtained 23 to 25 months after vaccination. This receptor was identified in a man between 50 and 70 years old who received an inactivated influenza vaccine. The CDR3 DNA sequence: TGTGCCAGCAGTTTACGGGGACCCACCTACGAGCAGTACTTC. Amino acids: CASSLRGPTYEQYF.